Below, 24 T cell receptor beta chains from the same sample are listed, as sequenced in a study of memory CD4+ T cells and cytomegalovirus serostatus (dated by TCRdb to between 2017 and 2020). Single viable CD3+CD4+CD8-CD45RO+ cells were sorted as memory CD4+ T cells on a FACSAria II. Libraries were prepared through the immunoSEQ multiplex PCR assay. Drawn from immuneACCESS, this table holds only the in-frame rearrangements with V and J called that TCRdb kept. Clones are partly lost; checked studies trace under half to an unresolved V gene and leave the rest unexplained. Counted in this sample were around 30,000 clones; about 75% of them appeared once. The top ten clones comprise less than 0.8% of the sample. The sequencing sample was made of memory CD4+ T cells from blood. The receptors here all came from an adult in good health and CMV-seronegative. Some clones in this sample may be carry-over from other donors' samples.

CDR3 amino acids: CASRDQRTGIKGTEAFF. CDR3 DNA: TGTGCCAGCAGGGACCAGAGGACAGGCATAAAAGGCACTGAAGCTTTCTTT. V is TRBV2 and J is TRBJ1-1, with 7 bases matching TRBD1. The CDR3 loop spans 17 amino acids. J was trimmed by 4 bases and V by 6 bases; bases with no gene match: 17. Germline CDR1 SNHLY, CDR2 FYNNEI.

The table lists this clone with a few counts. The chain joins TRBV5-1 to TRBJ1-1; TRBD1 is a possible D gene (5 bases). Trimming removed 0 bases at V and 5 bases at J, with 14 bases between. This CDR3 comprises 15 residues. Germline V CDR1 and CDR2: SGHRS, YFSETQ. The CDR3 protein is CASSLEGVSRTEAFF. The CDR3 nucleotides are TGCGCCAGCAGCTTGGAAGGGGTTAGTAGAACTGAAGCTTTCTTT.

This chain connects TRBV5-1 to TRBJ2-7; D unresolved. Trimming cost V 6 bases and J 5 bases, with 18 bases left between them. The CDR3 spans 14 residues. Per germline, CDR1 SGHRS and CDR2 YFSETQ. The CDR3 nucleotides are TGCGCCAGCACCTGGGGTCGAGCAACGAACGAGCAGTACTTC. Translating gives CASTWGRATNEQYF.

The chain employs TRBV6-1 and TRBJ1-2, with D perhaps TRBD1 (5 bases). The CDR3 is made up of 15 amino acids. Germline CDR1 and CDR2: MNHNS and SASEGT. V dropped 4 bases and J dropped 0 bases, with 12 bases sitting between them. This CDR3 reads CASSGKMTANYGYTF. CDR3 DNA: TGTGCCAGCAGTGGGAAAATGACAGCTAACTATGGCTACACCTTC.

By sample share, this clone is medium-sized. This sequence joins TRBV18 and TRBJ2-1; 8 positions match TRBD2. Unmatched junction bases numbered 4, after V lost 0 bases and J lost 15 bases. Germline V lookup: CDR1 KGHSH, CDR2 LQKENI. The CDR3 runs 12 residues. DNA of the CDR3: TGTGCCAGCTCACCACCGGGGGGACTAGGGTTCTTC. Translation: CASSPPGGLGFF.

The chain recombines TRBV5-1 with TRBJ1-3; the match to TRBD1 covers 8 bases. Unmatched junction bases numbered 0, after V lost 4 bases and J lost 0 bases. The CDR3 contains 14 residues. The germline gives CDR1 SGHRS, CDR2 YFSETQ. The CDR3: CASSGTGSGNTIYF. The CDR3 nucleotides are TGCGCCAGCAGCGGGACAGGCTCTGGAAACACCATATATTTT.

The CDR3 region has the DNA TGCAGCGTAGAAATTCTGGAGGACTATGGCTACACCTTC. Its protein is CSVEILEDYGYTF. V and J are TRBV29-1 and TRBJ1-2; D not certain. Trimming pared 6 bases from V and 3 bases from J, leaving 14 bases between. The CDR3 contains 13 residues. The germline V gene encodes CDR1 SQVTM and CDR2 ANQGSEA.

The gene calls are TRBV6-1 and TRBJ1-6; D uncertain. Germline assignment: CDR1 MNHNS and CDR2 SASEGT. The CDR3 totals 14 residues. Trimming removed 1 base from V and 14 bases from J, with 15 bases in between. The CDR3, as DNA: TGTGCCAGCAGTGAAGGTACGGCGGGTTTCACCCTCCACTTT. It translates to CASSEGTAGFTLHF.

In DNA, the CDR3 is TGTGCCAGCGGAATTATGGCAGGCGGAGCCACAGATACGCAGTATTTT. Amino acid sequence: CASGIMAGGATDTQYF. The V gene is TRBV5-4, the J gene TRBJ2-3, with unresolved D. The V gene's germline CDR1 is SGHNT and CDR2 YYREEE (reference sequence). V lost 7 bases to trimming and J lost 2 bases, with 20 bases between them. This CDR3 is built from 16 residues.

The chain's CDR3 is CASARGQGRLFF. Written as DNA, the CDR3 is TGTGCCAGCGCGCGTGGACAGGGTAGACTGTTTTTT. The J gene is TRBJ1-4, the V gene TRBV19, with TRBD1 matching over 8 bases. Germline V gene sequence: CDR1 LNHDA, CDR2 SQIVND (reference sequence). V was clipped by 9 bases and J by 13 bases; unmatched bases: 10. CDR3 length: 12 amino acids.

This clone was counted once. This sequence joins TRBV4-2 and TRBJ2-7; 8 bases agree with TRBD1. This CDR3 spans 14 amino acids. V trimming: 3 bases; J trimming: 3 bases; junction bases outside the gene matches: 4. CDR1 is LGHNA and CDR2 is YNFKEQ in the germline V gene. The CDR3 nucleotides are TGTGCCAGCAGCCAGGAAGGACAGGGCTACGAGCAGTACTTC. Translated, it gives CASSQEGQGYEQYF.

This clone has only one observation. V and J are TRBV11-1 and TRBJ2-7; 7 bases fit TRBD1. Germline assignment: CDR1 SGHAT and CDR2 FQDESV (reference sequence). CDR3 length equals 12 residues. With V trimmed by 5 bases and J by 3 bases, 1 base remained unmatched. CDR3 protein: CASSDRVYEQYF. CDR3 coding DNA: TGTGCCAGCAGCGACAGGGTCTACGAGCAGTACTTC.

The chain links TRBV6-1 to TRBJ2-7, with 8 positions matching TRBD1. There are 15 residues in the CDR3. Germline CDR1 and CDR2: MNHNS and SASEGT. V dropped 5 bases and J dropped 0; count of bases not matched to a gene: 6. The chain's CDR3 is CASSSQGAHSYEQYF. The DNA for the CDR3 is TGTGCCAGCAGTAGCCAGGGGGCCCACTCCTACGAGCAGTACTTC.

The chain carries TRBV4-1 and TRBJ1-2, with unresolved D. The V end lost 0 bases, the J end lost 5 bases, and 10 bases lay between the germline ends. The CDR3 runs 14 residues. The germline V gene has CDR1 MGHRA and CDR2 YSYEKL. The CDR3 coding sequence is TGCGCCAGCAGCCAAGAGAGGACCTTATATGGCTACACCTTC. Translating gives CASSQERTLYGYTF.

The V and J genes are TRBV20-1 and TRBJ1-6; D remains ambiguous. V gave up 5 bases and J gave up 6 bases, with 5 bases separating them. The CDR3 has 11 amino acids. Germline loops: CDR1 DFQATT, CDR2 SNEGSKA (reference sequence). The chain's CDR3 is CSALSNSPLHF. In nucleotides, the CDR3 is TGCAGTGCTCTAAGTAATTCACCCCTCCACTTT.

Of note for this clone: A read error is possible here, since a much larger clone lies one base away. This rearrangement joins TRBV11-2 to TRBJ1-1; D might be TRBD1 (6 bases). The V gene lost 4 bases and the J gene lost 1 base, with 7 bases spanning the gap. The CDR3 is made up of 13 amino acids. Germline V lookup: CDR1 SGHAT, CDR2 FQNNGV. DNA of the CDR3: TGTGCCAGCAGCTCGACAGGGAACACTGAAGCTTTCTTT. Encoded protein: CASSSTGNTEAFF. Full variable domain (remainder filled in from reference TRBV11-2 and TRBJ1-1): EAGVAQSPRYKIIEKRQSVAFWCNPISGHATLYWYQQILGQGPKLLIQFQNNGVVDDSQLPKDRFSAERLKGVDSTLKIQPAKLEDSAVYLCASSSTGNTEAFFGQGTRLTVV.

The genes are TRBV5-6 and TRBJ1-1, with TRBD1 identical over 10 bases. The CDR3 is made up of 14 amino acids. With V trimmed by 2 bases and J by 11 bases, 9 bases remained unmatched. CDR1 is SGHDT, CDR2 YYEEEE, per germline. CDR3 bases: TGTGCCAGCAGCTTACGACAGGGGGCCCTGGTTGCTTTCTTT. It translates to CASSLRQGALVAFF.

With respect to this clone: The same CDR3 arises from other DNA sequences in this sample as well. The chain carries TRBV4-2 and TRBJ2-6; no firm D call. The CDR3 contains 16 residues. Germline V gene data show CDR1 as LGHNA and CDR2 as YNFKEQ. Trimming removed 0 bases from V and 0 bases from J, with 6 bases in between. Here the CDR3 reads CASSQERSSGANVLTF. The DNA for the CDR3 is TGTGCCAGCAGCCAAGAAAGGAGCTCTGGGGCCAACGTCCTGACTTTC.

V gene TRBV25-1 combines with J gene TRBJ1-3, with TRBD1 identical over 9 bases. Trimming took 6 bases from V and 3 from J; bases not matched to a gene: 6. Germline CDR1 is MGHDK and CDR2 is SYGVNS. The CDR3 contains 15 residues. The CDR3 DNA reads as TGTGCCAGCAGCGAGACAGGGGGTCTTGGAAACACCATATATTTT. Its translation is CASSETGGLGNTIYF.

CDR3 protein: CASSPSGGRRGAFF. Here the CDR3 DNA reads TGTGCCAGCAGTCCCTCAGGGGGCCGCCGGGGGGCTTTCTTT. The chain joins TRBV11-1 to TRBJ1-1; 8 nucleotides agree with TRBD1. Germline lookup yields CDR1 SGHAT and CDR2 FQDESV (reference sequence). The CDR3 is 14 amino acids. Trimming cost V 6 bases and J 11 bases; bases outside gene matches: 14.

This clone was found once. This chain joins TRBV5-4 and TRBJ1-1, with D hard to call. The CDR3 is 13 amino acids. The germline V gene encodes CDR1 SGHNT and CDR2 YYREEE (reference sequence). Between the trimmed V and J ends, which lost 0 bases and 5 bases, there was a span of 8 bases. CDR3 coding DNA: TGTGCCAGCAGCTTGGATACGGAGACTGAAGCTTTCTTT. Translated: CASSLDTETEAFF.

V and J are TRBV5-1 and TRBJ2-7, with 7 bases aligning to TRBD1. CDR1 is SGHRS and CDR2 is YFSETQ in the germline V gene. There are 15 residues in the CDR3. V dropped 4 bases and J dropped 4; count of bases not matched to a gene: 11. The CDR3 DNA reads TGCGCCAGCAGCCCGCGGACCGGCAGGGGGTACGAGCAGTACTTC. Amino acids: CASSPRTGRGYEQYF.

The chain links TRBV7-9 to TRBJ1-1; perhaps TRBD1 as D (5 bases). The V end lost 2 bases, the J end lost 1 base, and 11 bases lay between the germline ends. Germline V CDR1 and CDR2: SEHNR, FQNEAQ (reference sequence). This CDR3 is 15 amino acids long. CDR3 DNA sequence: TGTGCCAGCAGCTTATCCGGGACGGGGAACACTGAAGCTTTCTTT. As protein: CASSLSGTGNTEAFF.

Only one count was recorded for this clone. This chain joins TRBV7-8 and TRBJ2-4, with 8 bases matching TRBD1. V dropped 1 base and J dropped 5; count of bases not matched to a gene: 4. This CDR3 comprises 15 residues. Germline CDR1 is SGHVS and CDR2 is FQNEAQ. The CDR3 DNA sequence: TGTGCCAGCAGCTTAGACCCAGGGGGCGAAAACATTCAGTACTTC. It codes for CASSLDPGGENIQYF.